This T cell receptor (beta chain) was documented in a study of blood T cell repertoires in COVID-19. The Seattle patients joined while their infection was active and were tracked longitudinally afterward. The sample holds one count of this clone. Authors' analysis steps: Reference gene primer amplification gave estimated nucleated cell counts. Clones were read by immunoSEQ multiplex PCR, and TCRdb kept only the in-frame ones, dropping some. The DNA was the basis for D and trimming; V, J and clone size are from that table. The sample contains about 45,000 clones, roughly 92% of which appear only once. The CDR3 has 13 amino acids.

The TCR comes from a man aged 45-65 years with COVID-19, enrolled during active disease. The chain employs TRBV21-1 and TRBJ2-1; the table gives TRBD1 as D, unverified against the DNA. TRBV21-1 is annotated as a pseudogene. Sequenced sample: peripheral blood. The CDR3 here is CASSGGQYNEQFF. The DNA for the CDR3 is TGTGCCAGCAGCGGGGGACAGTACAATGAGCAGTTCTTC.